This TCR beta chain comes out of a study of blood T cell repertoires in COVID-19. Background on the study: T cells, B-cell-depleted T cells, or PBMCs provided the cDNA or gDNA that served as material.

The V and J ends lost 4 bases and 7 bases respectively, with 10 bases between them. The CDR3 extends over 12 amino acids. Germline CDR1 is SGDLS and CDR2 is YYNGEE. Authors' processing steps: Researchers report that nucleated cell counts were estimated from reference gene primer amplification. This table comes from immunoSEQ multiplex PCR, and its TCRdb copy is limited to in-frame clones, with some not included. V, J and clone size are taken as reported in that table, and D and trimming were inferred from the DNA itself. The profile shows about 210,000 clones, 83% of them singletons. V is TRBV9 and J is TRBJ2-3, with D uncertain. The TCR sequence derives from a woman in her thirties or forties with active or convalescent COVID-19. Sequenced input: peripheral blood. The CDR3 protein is CASSPERNTQYF. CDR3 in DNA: TGTGCCAGCAGCCCTGAGAGGAATACGCAGTATTTT.